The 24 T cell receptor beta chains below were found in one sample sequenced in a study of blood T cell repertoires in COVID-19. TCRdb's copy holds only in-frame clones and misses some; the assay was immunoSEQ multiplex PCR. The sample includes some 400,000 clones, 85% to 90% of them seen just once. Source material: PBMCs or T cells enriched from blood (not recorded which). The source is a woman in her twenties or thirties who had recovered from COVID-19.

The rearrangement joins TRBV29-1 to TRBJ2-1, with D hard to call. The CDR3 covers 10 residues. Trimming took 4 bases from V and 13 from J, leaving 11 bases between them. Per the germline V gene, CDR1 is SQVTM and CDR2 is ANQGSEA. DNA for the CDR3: TGCAGCGTTGCAGTAGCCTACCAGTTCTTC. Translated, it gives CSVAVAYQFF.

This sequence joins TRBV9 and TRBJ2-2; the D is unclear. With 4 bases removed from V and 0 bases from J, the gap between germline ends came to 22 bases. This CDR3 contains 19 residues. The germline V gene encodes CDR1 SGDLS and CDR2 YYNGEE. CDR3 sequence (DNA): TGTGCCAGCAGCCCCCGTTTTATAGGAGATAATCCGAACACCGGGGAGCTGTTTTTT. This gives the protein CASSPRFIGDNPNTGELFF.

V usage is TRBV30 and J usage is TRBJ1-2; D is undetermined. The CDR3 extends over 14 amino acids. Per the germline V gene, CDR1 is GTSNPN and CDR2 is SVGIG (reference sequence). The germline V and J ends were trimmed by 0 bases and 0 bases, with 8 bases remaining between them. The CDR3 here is CAWSVLLANYGYTF. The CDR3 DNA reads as TGTGCCTGGAGTGTACTACTAGCTAACTATGGCTACACCTTC.

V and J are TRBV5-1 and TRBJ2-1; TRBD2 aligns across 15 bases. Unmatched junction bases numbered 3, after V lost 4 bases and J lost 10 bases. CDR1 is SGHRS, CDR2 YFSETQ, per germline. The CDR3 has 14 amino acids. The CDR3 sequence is CASSAGLAGGEQFF. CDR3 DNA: TGCGCCAGCAGCGCGGGACTAGCGGGAGGAGAGCAGTTCTTC.

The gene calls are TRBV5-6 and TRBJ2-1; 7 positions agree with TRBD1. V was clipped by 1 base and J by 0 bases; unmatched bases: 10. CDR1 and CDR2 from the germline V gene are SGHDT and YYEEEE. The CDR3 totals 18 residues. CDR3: CASSLSWRGGVSYNEQFF. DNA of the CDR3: TGTGCCAGCAGCTTGAGTTGGCGAGGGGGCGTCTCCTACAATGAGCAGTTCTTC. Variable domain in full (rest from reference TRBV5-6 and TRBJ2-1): DAGVTQSPTHLIKTRGQQVTLRCSPKSGHDTVSWYQQALGQGPQFIFQYYEEEERQRGNFPDRFSGHQFPNYSSELNVNALLLGDSALYLCASSLSWRGGVSYNEQFFGPGTRLTVL.

Here the CDR3 reads CASSGWTGQGNTIYF. CDR3 nucleotide sequence: TGTGCCAGCAGTGGTTGGACAGGGCAAGGAAACACCATATATTTT. The gene calls are TRBV2 and TRBJ1-3, with 8 bases identical to TRBD1. The J segment lost 4 bases and the V segment lost 4 bases, leaving 6 bases of the junction unmatched. CDR1 is SNHLY and CDR2 is FYNNEI in the germline V gene. CDR3 size: 15 residues.

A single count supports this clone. CDR3 amino acids: CSAYRGGYTF. As DNA, the CDR3 is TGCAGTGCTTACAGGGGTGGCTACACCTTC. J is TRBJ1-2 and V is TRBV20-1; 7 nucleotides agree with TRBD1. CDR3 length: 10 amino acids. After removal of 5 bases from V and 7 bases from J, the junction contained 1 base not matched to a gene. Germline assignment: CDR1 DFQATT and CDR2 SNEGSKA (reference sequence).

The DNA for the CDR3 is TGCGCCAGCAGCCAAGATCAGCGGGGGTCCTACAATGAGCAGTTCTTC. Protein sequence: CASSQDQRGSYNEQFF. This chain joins TRBV4-1 and TRBJ2-1; TRBD2 matches 8 bases. The trim removed 0 bases at V and 1 base at J, leaving 2 bases unmatched. The CDR3 has 16 amino acids. Germline V gives CDR1 MGHRA, CDR2 YSYEKL.

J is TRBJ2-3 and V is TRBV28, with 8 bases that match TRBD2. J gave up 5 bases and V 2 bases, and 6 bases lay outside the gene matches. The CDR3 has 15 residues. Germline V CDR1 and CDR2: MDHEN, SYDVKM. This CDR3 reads CASSLAGRAQDTQYF. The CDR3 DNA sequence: TGTGCCAGCAGTTTAGCCGGGAGGGCCCAAGATACGCAGTATTTT.

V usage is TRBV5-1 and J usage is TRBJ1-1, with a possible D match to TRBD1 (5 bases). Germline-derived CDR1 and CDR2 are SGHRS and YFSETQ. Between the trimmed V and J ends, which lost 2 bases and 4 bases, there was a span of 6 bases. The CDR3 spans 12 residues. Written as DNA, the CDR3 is TGCGCCAGCAGCTTCGGGGGCACTGAAGCTTTCTTT. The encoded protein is CASSFGGTEAFF.

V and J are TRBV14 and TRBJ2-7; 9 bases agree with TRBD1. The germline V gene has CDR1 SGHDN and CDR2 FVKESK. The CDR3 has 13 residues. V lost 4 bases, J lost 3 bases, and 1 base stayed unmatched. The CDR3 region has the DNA TGTGCCAGCAGCCGACAGGGGGGCTACGAGCAGTACTTC. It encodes CASSRQGGYEQYF.

CDR3 sequence (DNA): TGTGCCAGCTCAGACCGGGGGACTGAAGCTTTCTTT. The encoded protein is CASSDRGTEAFF. The J gene is TRBJ1-1, the V gene TRBV18; tentatively, D is TRBD1 (5 bases). Trimming removed 5 bases from V and 5 bases from J, with 9 bases in between. The CDR3 has 12 amino acids. Germline loops: CDR1 KGHSH, CDR2 LQKENI. Supplemented by reference TRBV18 and TRBJ1-1, the full variable domain reads NAGVMQNPRHLVRRRGQEARLRCSPMKGHSHVYWYRQLPEEGLKFMVYLQKENIIDESGMPKERFSAEFPKEGPSILRIQQVVRGDSAAYFCASSDRGTEAFFGQGTRLTVV.

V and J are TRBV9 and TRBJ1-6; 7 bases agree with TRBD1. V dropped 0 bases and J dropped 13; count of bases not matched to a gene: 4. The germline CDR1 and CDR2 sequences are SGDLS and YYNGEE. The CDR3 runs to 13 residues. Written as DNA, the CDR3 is TGTGCCAGCAGCGTAGCCGCACAGGGGCCCCTCCACTTT. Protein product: CASSVAAQGPLHF.

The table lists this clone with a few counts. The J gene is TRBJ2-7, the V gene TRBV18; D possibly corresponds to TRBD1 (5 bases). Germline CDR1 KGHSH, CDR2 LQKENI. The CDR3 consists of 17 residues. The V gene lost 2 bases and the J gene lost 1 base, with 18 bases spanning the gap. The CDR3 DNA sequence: TGTGCCAGCTCACCATTGGGGTTCGGGCAGGGATCCTACGAGCAGTACTTC. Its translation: CASSPLGFGQGSYEQYF.

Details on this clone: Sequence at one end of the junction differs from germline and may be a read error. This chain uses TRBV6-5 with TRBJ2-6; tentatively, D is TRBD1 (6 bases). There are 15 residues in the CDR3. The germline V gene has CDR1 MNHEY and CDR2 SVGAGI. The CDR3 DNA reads TGTGCCAGCAGTGACTCGGGACATGGGGCCAACGTCCTGACTTTC. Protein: CASSDSGHGANVLTF.

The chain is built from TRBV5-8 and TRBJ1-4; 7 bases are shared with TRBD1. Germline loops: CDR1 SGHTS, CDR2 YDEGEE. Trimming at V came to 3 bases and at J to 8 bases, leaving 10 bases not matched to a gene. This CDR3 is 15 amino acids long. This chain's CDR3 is CASSSQQGVWEKLFF. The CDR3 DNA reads TGTGCCAGCAGCTCCCAGCAGGGGGTGTGGGAAAAACTGTTTTTT.

The CDR3 DNA follows: TGTGCCAGCAGCATCAGACAGGGGAGGAGCATTCTGAGCACAGATACGCAGTATTTT. Translation gives CASSIRQGRSILSTDTQYF. The chain links TRBV5-4 to TRBJ2-3, with TRBD1 identical over 8 bases. J gave up 0 bases and V 4 bases, and 16 bases lay outside the gene matches. Germline V CDR1 and CDR2: SGHNT, YYREEE (reference sequence). The CDR3 covers 19 residues.

Here the CDR3 DNA reads TGCGCCAGCAGCCTCGGTGGGGGCGTCTATGGCTACACCTTC. Protein sequence: CASSLGGGVYGYTF. The rearrangement uses TRBV5-1 and TRBJ1-2, with D tentatively TRBD1 (6 bases). This CDR3 spans 14 amino acids. Germline CDR1 SGHRS, CDR2 YFSETQ. V was pared by 4 bases and J by 4 bases, with 14 bases between.

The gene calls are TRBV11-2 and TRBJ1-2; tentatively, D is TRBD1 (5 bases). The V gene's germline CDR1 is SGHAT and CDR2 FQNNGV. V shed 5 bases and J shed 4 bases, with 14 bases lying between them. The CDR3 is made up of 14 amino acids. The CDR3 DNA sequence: TGTGCCAGCAGCACCCCAGGAACAGGCTATGGCTACACCTTC. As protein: CASSTPGTGYGYTF.

The CDR3 reads CASSSQRGAGELFF. CDR3 sequence (DNA): TGTGCCAGCAGCTCCCAGCGGGGGGCCGGGGAGCTGTTTTTT. The rearrangement joins TRBV7-6 to TRBJ2-2; 9 nucleotides line up with TRBD2. The CDR3 extends over 14 amino acids. CDR1 SGHVS and CDR2 FNYEAQ come from the germline V gene. J gave up 6 bases and V 4 bases, and 3 bases lay outside the gene matches.

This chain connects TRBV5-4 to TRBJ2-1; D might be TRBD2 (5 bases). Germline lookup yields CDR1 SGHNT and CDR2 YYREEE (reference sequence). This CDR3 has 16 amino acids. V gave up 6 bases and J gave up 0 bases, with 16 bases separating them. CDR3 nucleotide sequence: TGTGCCAGCAAGGATCGGGGAGCGGCCTCCTACAATGAGCAGTTCTTC. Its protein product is CASKDRGAASYNEQFF. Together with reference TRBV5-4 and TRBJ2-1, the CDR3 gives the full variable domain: ETGVTQSPTHLIKTRGQQVTLRCSSQSGHNTVSWYQQALGQGPQFIFQYYREEENGRGNFPPRFSGLQFPNYSSELNVNALELDDSALYLCASKDRGAASYNEQFFGPGTRLTVL.

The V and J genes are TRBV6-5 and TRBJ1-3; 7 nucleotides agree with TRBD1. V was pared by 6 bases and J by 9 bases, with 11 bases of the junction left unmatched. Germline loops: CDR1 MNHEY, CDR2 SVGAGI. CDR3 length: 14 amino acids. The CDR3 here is CASRAGRGHRTIYF. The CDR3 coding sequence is TGTGCCAGCAGGGCCGGGAGGGGGCACCGCACCATATATTTT.

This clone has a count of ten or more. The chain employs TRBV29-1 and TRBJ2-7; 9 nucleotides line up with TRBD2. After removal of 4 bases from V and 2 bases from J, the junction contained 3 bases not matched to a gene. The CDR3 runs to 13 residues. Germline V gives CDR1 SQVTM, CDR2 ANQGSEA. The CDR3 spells CSVGSGGPYEQYF. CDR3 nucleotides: TGCAGCGTTGGCAGCGGGGGGCCCTACGAGCAGTACTTC.

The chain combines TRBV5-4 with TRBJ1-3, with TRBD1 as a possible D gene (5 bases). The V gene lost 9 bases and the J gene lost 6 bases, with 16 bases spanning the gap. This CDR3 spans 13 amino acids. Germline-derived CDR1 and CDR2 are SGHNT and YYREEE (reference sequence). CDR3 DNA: TGTGCCATCGGGGCGCGGGACGAAAACACCATATATTTT. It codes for CAIGARDENTIYF. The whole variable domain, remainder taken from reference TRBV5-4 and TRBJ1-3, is ETGVTQSPTHLIKTRGQQVTLRCSSQSGHNTVSWYQQALGQGPQFIFQYYREEENGRGNFPPRFSGLQFPNYSSELNVNALELDDSALYLCAIGARDENTIYFGEGSWLTVV.